Following are 16 T cell receptor beta chains from one sample sequenced in a study of T cells in Graves' hyperthyroidism and ophthalmopathy. It was RNA transcripts that yielded the amplified TCR beta CDR3 regions. TCR CDR3 regions were first amplified by RT-PCR with HTBI primers. TCRdb analysed the multiplex PCR reads with MiXCR anew, one entry per CDR3 protein. Of about 590,000 distinct CDR3 sequences in the sample, 15% to 18% were seen once. The sample comprised blood. Receptor source: a woman under 40 with Graves' hyperthyroidism.

V and J are TRBV6-1 and TRBJ2-7, with TRBD1 identical over 8 bases. V gave up 7 bases and J gave up 3 bases; unmatched junction bases: 11. Germline lookup yields CDR1 MNHNS and CDR2 SASEGT. The CDR3 loop spans 15 amino acids. CDR3 loop: CASNVRQGYSYEQYF. CDR3 DNA sequence: TGTGCCAGCAACGTAAGACAGGGGTACAGCTACGAGCAGTACTTC.

This clonotype was counted a few times. V and J are TRBV4-1 and TRBJ2-2, with TRBD2 matching over 8 bases. Looked up from germline, CDR1 is MGHRA and CDR2 is YSYEKL. The CDR3 runs to 15 residues. The V segment lost 1 base and the J segment 10 bases; nucleotides outside the gene matches: 8. The CDR3 loop is CASSQGLAYGVELFF. The CDR3 region has the DNA TGCGCCAGCAGCCAAGGACTAGCGTACGGGGTGGAGCTGTTTTTT.

This clonotype was counted at least ten times. The rearrangement links TRBV7-3 to TRBJ2-1, with 8 bases identical to TRBD2. CDR3 size: 17 residues. After removal of 5 bases from V and 5 bases from J, the junction contained 14 bases not matched to a gene. Germline values: CDR1 SGHTA, CDR2 FQGTGA. The CDR3 loop is CASSLLAISGGNNEQFF. In DNA, the CDR3 is TGTGCCAGCAGCCTATTGGCCATCAGCGGGGGAAACAATGAGCAGTTCTTC.

The V and J genes are TRBV7-2 and TRBJ2-7; TRBD2 might be the D (6 bases). The CDR3 runs to 15 residues. Germline CDR1 is SGHTA and CDR2 is FQGNSA. The V end was cut by 2 bases, the J end by 7 bases, with 18 bases between. CDR3 residues: CASSLLGRDLGEQYF. The CDR3 DNA is TGTGCCAGCAGCTTATTAGGGCGGGACCTCGGGGAGCAGTACTTC.

At least ten counts were recorded for this clonotype. The rearrangement links TRBV28 to TRBJ2-3, with D perhaps matching TRBD2 (6 bases). Germline CDR1 and CDR2: MDHEN and SYDVKM. With 2 bases removed from V and 3 bases from J, the gap between germline ends came to 12 bases. This CDR3 has 15 residues. CDR3 sequence: CASSLPEGDTDTQYF. CDR3 DNA sequence: TGTGCCAGCAGTTTACCGGAGGGCGATACAGATACGCAGTATTTT.

This clonotype was seen repeatedly, ten times or more. This chain uses TRBV5-1 with TRBJ1-2; possibly TRBD1 for D (6 bases). Trimming cost V 0 bases and J 4 bases, with 10 bases left between them. CDR1 SGHRS and CDR2 YFSETQ come from the germline V gene. The CDR3 is 14 amino acids. CDR3 in amino acids: CASSLDRDLYGYTF. The CDR3 DNA reads as TGCGCCAGCAGCTTGGACAGGGACCTCTATGGCTACACCTTC.

This clonotype occurred a few times. V gene TRBV10-3 combines with J gene TRBJ1-2, with a tentative D call TRBD1 (5 bases). Germline CDR1 reads ENHRY; CDR2 reads SYGVKD. The CDR3 consists of 12 residues. V gave up 10 bases and J gave up 4 bases, with 13 bases separating them. CDR3 sequence (DNA): TGTGCCACCTCGGGGGATACCTATGGCTACACCTTC. Encoded protein: CATSGDTYGYTF.

This clonotype was recorded at least ten times. The chain joins TRBV2 to TRBJ2-1, with 7 bases identical to TRBD2. V lost 6 bases, J lost 7 bases, and 12 bases stayed unmatched. The germline V gene has CDR1 SNHLY and CDR2 FYNNEI. This CDR3 spans 15 amino acids. CDR3 amino acids: CASSALAALRNEQFF. CDR3 DNA: TGTGCCAGCAGCGCCCTAGCGGCATTAAGGAATGAGCAGTTCTTC.

CDR3 protein: CASADTNGLYEQYF. CDR3 bases: TGTGCCAGTGCCGACACCAACGGGCTCTACGAGCAGTACTTC. The chain couples TRBV19 to TRBJ2-7; no clear D. Deletions cut 8 bases from V and 3 bases from J, with 17 bases between. Germline assignment: CDR1 LNHDA and CDR2 SQIVND (reference sequence). The CDR3 runs to 14 residues.

This rearrangement joins TRBV5-6 to TRBJ2-5; D perhaps matches TRBD2 (6 bases). The CDR3 consists of 16 residues. Germline V gives CDR1 SGHDT, CDR2 YYEEEE. V was trimmed by 7 bases and J by 2 bases, leaving 21 bases between them. The CDR3 coding sequence is TGTGCCAGCGGAGTTGGAATCGGGGGTAGGCAAGAGACCCAGTACTTC. This translates into CASGVGIGGRQETQYF.

This clonotype was counted many times. J is TRBJ2-1 and V is TRBV10-1, with TRBD2 matching over 7 bases. V lost 6 bases to trimming and J lost 4 bases; unmatched junction nucleotides: 6. In germline, CDR1 is WNHNN, CDR2 SYGVQD (reference sequence). The CDR3 sequence is 14 residues long. CDR3 DNA: TGCGCCAGCAGCCCGGGACTATATTACAATGAGCAGTTCTTC. It is translated as CASSPGLYYNEQFF.

This clonotype was detected only a few times. The chain carries TRBV4-2 and TRBJ2-1, with 9 bases identical to TRBD2. CDR3 length: 14 residues. Germline lookup yields CDR1 LGHNA and CDR2 YNFKEQ. The V gene end was trimmed by 1 base and the J gene end by 6 bases; junction bases not matched to a gene: 1. CDR3 nucleotide sequence: TGTGCCAGCAGCCAAGTGCGGGAGGGCAATGAGCAGTTCTTC. This encodes CASSQVREGNEQFF.

On this clonotype: This clone may be a read error of a much larger clone one base away. This sequence joins TRBV20-1 and TRBJ2-4; D remains unclear. The V gene's germline CDR1 is DFQATT and CDR2 SNEGSKA (reference sequence). This CDR3 is built from 16 residues. The CDR3 is CSARDLSDSAKSIQYF. In DNA, the CDR3 is TGCAGTGCTAGAGATTTGAGCGATTCAGCCAAAAGCATTCAGTACTTC.

V and J are TRBV28 and TRBJ1-6; D uncertain. V lost 1 base to trimming and J lost 4 bases, with 17 bases between them. Germline assignment: CDR1 MDHEN and CDR2 SYDVKM. The CDR3 runs 18 residues. The CDR3 reads CASSLFAGRRRYNSPLHF. In DNA form, the CDR3 reads TGTGCCAGCAGTTTATTTGCTGGCAGGAGAAGATATAATTCACCCCTCCACTTT.

This clonotype occurred many times. The V and J genes are TRBV7-3 and TRBJ2-3, with TRBD2 matching 14 bases. J lost 6 bases, V lost 4 bases, and 3 bases had no gene match. The CDR3 covers 15 residues. Germline lookup yields CDR1 SGHTA and CDR2 FQGTGA. The CDR3 DNA sequence: TGTGCCAGCAGCTCTAGACTAGCGGGAGGGGATACGCAGTATTTT. It specifies CASSSRLAGGDTQYF.

This clonotype was observed at least ten times. This chain uses TRBV30 with TRBJ1-1; no clear D. The CDR3 consists of 12 residues. Germline V gives CDR1 GTSNPN, CDR2 SVGIG (reference sequence). The ends were cut back, 5 bases at V and 10 bases at J, with 17 bases in the middle. In DNA form, the CDR3 reads TGTGCCTGGGGTCCCGGCTTGAGGGCAGCTTTCTTT. Translation: CAWGPGLRAAFF. The full variable domain, completed using reference TRBV30 and TRBJ1-1, is SQTIHQWPATLVQPVGSPLSLECTVEGTSNPNLYWYRQAAGRGLQLLFYSVGIGQISSEVPQNLSASRPQDRQFILSSKKLLLSDSGFYLCAWGPGLRAAFFGQGTRLTVV.